Listed below are T cell receptor beta chains from one sample, sequenced in a study of blood T cell repertoires in COVID-19. The table came from immunoSEQ multiplex PCR; TCRdb's copy has only in-frame clones and leaves some out. The repertoire holds approximately 99,000 clones, with about three quarters as singletons. The source material was peripheral blood. The origin of the receptors is a woman between 40 and 50 years old with acute or convalescent COVID-19. The CDR3 runs from the conserved cysteine through the conserved F or W. Each record gives: V gene, D gene, CDR3 length, J gene, clone size, CDR3 DNA, CDR3 protein. A D gene is named only where the DNA matches it firmly. The listing skips clone size in some rows; elsewhere it reads once, few, many or a size class.

TRBV5-1	-	16	TRBJ2-1	-	TGCGCCAGCAGTTACGACCCGGGGGGCCGGGTTAATGAGCAGTTCTTC	CASSYDPGGRVNEQFF
TRBV25-1	TRBD2	16	TRBJ2-3	-	TGTGCCAGCAGTGAATCGGGACTAGCGGGCCGCTTTACGCAGTATTTT	CASSESGLAGRFTQYF
TRBV6-4	TRBD2	20	TRBJ2-3	-	TGTGCCAGCAGTGACTCAAGTGGGACTAGCGGGGGGGAATTCACAGATACGCAGTATTTT	CASSDSSGTSGGEFTDTQYF
TRBV28	-	12	TRBJ2-7	few	TGTGCCAGCAGTTCGAGGAGATACGAGCAGTACTTC	CASSSRRYEQYF
TRBV2	-	15	TRBJ1-5	-	TGTGCCAGCACCGGAGAGGGTTTGGGCAATCAGCCCCAGCATTTT	CASTGEGLGNQPQHF
TRBV9	-	15	TRBJ2-7	-	TGTGCCAGCAGCGTAGAGGCTAGCTCTCCCTACGAGCAGTACTTC	CASSVEASSPYEQYF
TRBV4-2	-	15	TRBJ2-5	once	TGTGCCAGCAGCCAAGATTTGAATACTGAAGAGACCCAGTACTTC	CASSQDLNTEETQYF
TRBV4-1	TRBD2	16	TRBJ2-3	-	TGCGCCAGCAGCCAAGATGCAGCGGGGGGCGCAGATACGCAGTATTTT	CASSQDAAGGADTQYF
TRBV2	-	12	TRBJ1-2	-	TGTGCCAGCAGTGCGGACATCCACGGCTATACCTTC	CASSADIHGYTF
TRBV23-1	-	14	TRBJ2-3	-	TGCGCCAGCATCTGCCCGAATTCAGCAGATACGCAGTATTTT	CASICPNSADTQYF
TRBV28	TRBD1	15	TRBJ2-7	-	TGTGCCAGCACCTCATGGGGGACAGGGACCTACGAGCAGTACTTC	CASTSWGTGTYEQYF
TRBV7-8	TRBD2	18	TRBJ2-1	-	TGTGCCAGCAGCTTAAGTCTTCGGCTAGCGGGGGGTACAAATGAGCAGTTCTTC	CASSLSLRLAGGTNEQFF
TRBV28	TRBD2	19	TRBJ2-3	-	TGTGCCAGCAGTATAGCGGGCGTCCCTCCTTGGATACCTCCAGATACGCAGTATTTT	CASSIAGVPPWIPPDTQYF
TRBV11-1	TRBD2	15	TRBJ2-5	once	TGTGCCAGCAGCCCCGGGAGCGGGGTACAAGAGACCCAGTACTTC	CASSPGSGVQETQYF
TRBV3-1/TRBV3-2	TRBD1	14	TRBJ2-2	-	TGTGCCAGCAGCGCCCGGGACAGCACCGGGGAGCTGTTTTTT	CASSARDSTGELFF
TRBV18	TRBD1	14	TRBJ1-6	-	TGTGCCAGCTCGTCAACAGGGGCCGGCTCACCCCTCCACTTT	CASSSTGAGSPLHF
TRBV25-1	-	15	TRBJ2-1	few	TGTGCCAGCAGTGCGGAGGCTAGCCGGGACAATGAGCAGTTCTTC	CASSAEASRDNEQFF
TRBV7-2	-	13	TRBJ1-1	many	TGTGCCAGCAGCCCCGGAGAGCGCCGTGAAGCTTTCTTT	CASSPGERREAFF
TRBV27	TRBD1	15	TRBJ1-2	many	TGTGCCAGCAGTTCCTCCTCTACAGGGGGTGGTGGCTACACCTTC	CASSSSSTGGGGYTF
TRBV2	-	13	TRBJ1-6	medium-sized	TGTGCCAGCAGTGAGGACAATAATTCACCCCTCCACTTT	CASSEDNNSPLHF
TRBV11-2	-	12	TRBJ1-6	-	TGTGCCAGCAGCTTAGATGCGTCACCCCTCCACTTT	CASSLDASPLHF
TRBV3-1/TRBV3-2	-	14	TRBJ1-1	few	TGTGCCAGCAGCCAACCAGGGATGAACACTGAAGCTTTCTTT	CASSQPGMNTEAFF
TRBV4-2	-	14	TRBJ2-3	-	TGTGCCAGCAGCCAAGATTGGAGGGCAGATACGCAGTATTTT	CASSQDWRADTQYF
TRBV15	-	17	TRBJ1-3	many	TGTGCCACCAGCCCTCTGACAAAAGTCTCCTCTGGAAACACCATATATTTT	CATSPLTKVSSGNTIYF
TRBV7-9	-	13	TRBJ1-2	-	TGTGCCAGCAGCTTCCTATCTAACTATGGCTACACCTTC	CASSFLSNYGYTF
TRBV7-9	TRBD1	14	TRBJ2-4	-	TGTGCCAGCAGCGGGACAGGGGGCATAAACATTCAGTACTTC	CASSGTGGINIQYF
TRBV30	TRBD1	13	TRBJ2-5	-	TGTGCCTGGAGGGACAGGGGTGTCGAGACCCAGTACTTC	CAWRDRGVETQYF
TRBV19	-	14	TRBJ2-1	few	TGTGCCAGTAGTATACCACCTCGCGGCCATGAGCAGTTCTTC	CASSIPPRGHEQFF
TRBV24-1	-	11	TRBJ1-2	once	TGTGCCACCAGTGCAGGGTTCGGCTACACCTTC	CATSAGFGYTF
TRBV6-2/TRBV6-3	-	12	TRBJ2-1	few	TGTGCCAGCAGCCCCTACGAGAATGAGCAGTTCTTC	CASSPYENEQFF
TRBV5-4	-	15	TRBJ1-2	once	TGTGCCAGCAGCTTGGCTACAGCCTCTATCTATGGCTACACCTTC	CASSLATASIYGYTF
TRBV10-2	-	12	TRBJ1-1	-	TGCGCCAGCAGTGAACAGTTCACTGAAGCTTTCTTT	CASSEQFTEAFF
TRBV9	-	16	TRBJ1-2	many	TGTGCCAGCAGCGCCCGGGGGGCAGGCCATAACTATGGCTACACCTTC	CASSARGAGHNYGYTF
TRBV7-2	-	15	TRBJ2-1	-	TGTGCCAGCAGCTTACATTTCGATAGAGGCAATGAGCAGTTCTTC	CASSLHFDRGNEQFF
TRBV6-4	-	14	TRBJ1-1	-	TGTGCCAGCAGGATTACAGGTCTGGACACTGAAGCTTTCTTT	CASRITGLDTEAFF
TRBV6-5	-	13	TRBJ1-5	few	TGTGCCAGCAGTACAGGACGCAATCAGCCCCAGCATTTT	CASSTGRNQPQHF
TRBV5-1	-	13	TRBJ1-4	-	TGCGCCAGCAGCCTCAGGAACAATGAAAAACTGTTTTTT	CASSLRNNEKLFF
TRBV6-4	TRBD1	15	TRBJ2-3	-	TGTGCCAGCGGGACAGGGGAGGGGGATACAGATACGCAGTATTTT	CASGTGEGDTDTQYF
TRBV28	-	11	TRBJ1-2	few	TGTGCCAGCAGCTCCCAGGGTGGCTACACCTTC	CASSSQGGYTF
TRBV5-1	TRBD2	15	TRBJ2-1	once	TGCGCCAGCAGTTCTAGCGGGGGGTTTCAGAATGAGCAGTTCTTC	CASSSSGGFQNEQFF
TRBV5-4	TRBD2	17	TRBJ2-2	-	TGTGCCAGCAGCTTGGCCAGCGGGGGGGGCCTTACCGGGGAGCTGTTTTTT	CASSLASGGGLTGELFF
TRBV10-1	-	13	TRBJ2-3	-	TGCGCCAGCAGTAACGCAGGCACAGATACGCAGTATTTT	CASSNAGTDTQYF
TRBV2	-	11	TRBJ2-1	-	TGTGCCAGCAGTGATTGGCAGGAGCAGTTCTTC	CASSDWQEQFF
TRBV10-3	TRBD1	13	TRBJ2-2	-	TGTGCCGTCGACAGGGGCAGGACCGGGGAGCTGTTTTTT	CAVDRGRTGELFF
TRBV13	-	12	TRBJ2-1	-	TGTGCCAGCAGCTTAACGGGGTTTGAGCAGTTCTTC	CASSLTGFEQFF
TRBV5-1	TRBD1	14	TRBJ1-1	-	TGCGCCAGCAGCTTGGAGTCCCAGGGGGCGCGAGCTTTCTTT	CASSLESQGARAFF
TRBV19	-	12	TRBJ2-2	many	TGTGCCAGTAGTATCAGGGGTGGGGAGCTGTTTTTT	CASSIRGGELFF
TRBV19	TRBD1	15	TRBJ2-5	-	TGTGCCAGTAGTAAGGACAGGGAAGGCCAAGAGACCCAGTACTTC	CASSKDREGQETQYF
TRBV11-2	TRBD2	15	TRBJ2-3	-	TGTGCCAGCAGCCACGGGACTAGCGGCTCAGATACGCAGTATTTT	CASSHGTSGSDTQYF
TRBV27	-	13	TRBJ1-1	-	TGTGCCAGCAGTTTATACAGGGACACTGAAGCTTTCTTT	CASSLYRDTEAFF
TRBV5-1	TRBD1	14	TRBJ1-1	few	TGCGCCAGCAGTTTCGGGGACAGGGTCACTGAAGCTTTCTTT	CASSFGDRVTEAFF
TRBV4-3	TRBD1	13	TRBJ2-7	few	TGCGCCAGCAGCCAAGAGCTGGACAGGGAGCAGTACTTC	CASSQELDREQYF
TRBV9	-	13	TRBJ2-3	-	TGTGCCAGCAGCGTCTTCCCGGCAGATACGCAGTATTTT	CASSVFPADTQYF
TRBV6-5	-	14	TRBJ1-1	-	TGTGCCAGCACCCTACAGACATCTATCACTGAAGCTTTCTTT	CASTLQTSITEAFF
TRBV28	TRBD1	13	TRBJ2-2	-	TGTGCCAGCACCGACAGGGGTACCGGGGAGCTGTTTTTT	CASTDRGTGELFF
TRBV5-4	TRBD2	15	TRBJ2-5	-	TGTGCCAGCAGCTATCCGTCGGGGGGGAAAGAGACCCAGTACTTC	CASSYPSGGKETQYF
TRBV9	TRBD1	17	TRBJ2-2	-	TGTGCCAGCAGCGTCCGACAGGGCTCCCCAAACACCGGGGAGCTGTTTTTT	CASSVRQGSPNTGELFF